What follows are 22 T cell receptor beta chains derived from one specimen sequenced in a study of response to subunit inactivated influenza vaccine. TCRdb re-called the RT-PCR reads through MiXCR, storing one row per CDR3 protein. The sample has under 200,000 distinct CDR3 sequences, approximately 10% seen once. The source material was non-naive T cells sorted from PBMCs, sampled roughly 46 days after vaccination. The source is a man in his fifties who received an inactivated influenza vaccine.

The chain links TRBV11-2 to TRBJ2-2; D might be TRBD1 (6 bases). Germline loops: CDR1 SGHAT, CDR2 FQNNGV. Trimming removed 5 bases at V and 6 bases at J, with 7 bases between. The CDR3 spans 12 residues. CDR3 sequence reads: CASSHRAGELFF. DNA for the CDR3: TGTGCCAGCAGCCACAGGGCCGGGGAGCTGTTTTTT.

This clonotype was counted between two and nine times. The rearrangement joins TRBV20-1 to TRBJ2-4, with no clear D. This CDR3 is built from 14 residues. V shed 1 base and J shed 7 bases, with 14 bases lying between them. Germline V gene data show CDR1 as DFQATT and CDR2 as SNEGSKA (reference sequence). CDR3 residues: CSARVSGIVNIQYF. The CDR3 nucleotides read TGCAGTGCTAGAGTCTCGGGTATAGTGAACATTCAGTACTTC.

This clonotype was found a few times. V gene TRBV7-9 combines with J gene TRBJ2-7; 8 bases align to TRBD2. Germline V gene lookup returns CDR1 SEHNR and CDR2 FQNEAQ (reference sequence). The V segment lost 4 bases and the J segment 5 bases; nucleotides outside the gene matches: 7. The CDR3 is made up of 14 amino acids. The CDR3 loop reads CASSSSGSPNEQYF. In DNA form, the CDR3 reads TGTGCCAGCAGCTCCAGCGGGAGCCCCAACGAGCAGTACTTC.

This clonotype came up a few times. The chain uses TRBV11-2 and TRBJ2-7; D call uncertain. CDR1 SGHAT and CDR2 FQNNGV come from the germline V gene. The CDR3 spans 14 residues. Trimming removed 0 bases from V and 4 bases from J, with 10 bases in between. CDR3 coding DNA: TGTGCCAGCAGCTTAGATAATCCGGCATACGAGCAGTACTTC. It is translated as CASSLDNPAYEQYF.

This clonotype has at least ten counts. The chain couples TRBV4-2 to TRBJ2-3; no clear D gene. Trimming took off 4 bases at V and 7 bases at J, with 9 bases between the two ends. CDR1 and CDR2 (germline): LGHNA, YNFKEQ. This CDR3 is built from 12 residues. CDR3 coding DNA: TGTGCCAGCAGCCGACTGGGGAATACGCAGTATTTT. Its protein product is CASSRLGNTQYF.

The chain joins TRBV9 to TRBJ2-3, with 14 bases aligning to TRBD2. V lost 4 bases, J lost 2 bases, and 3 bases stayed unmatched. Germline V CDR1 and CDR2: SGDLS, YYNGEE. This CDR3 spans 16 amino acids. The CDR3, as DNA: TGTGCCAGCAGCCCGGGACTAGCGGGGGCCACAGATACGCAGTATTTT. It yields the protein CASSPGLAGATDTQYF.

The chain couples TRBV7-2 to TRBJ2-2; TRBD1 or TRBD2 may be the D gene (5 bases each). The CDR3 covers 16 residues. Germline values: CDR1 SGHTA, CDR2 FQGNSA. Trimming took 2 bases from V and 7 from J, leaving 17 bases between them. The DNA for the CDR3 is TGTGCCAGCAGCTTATCCTCTCTGGGGGTGGGCGGGGAGCTGTTTTTT. Translation gives CASSLSSLGVGGELFF.

The CDR3: CASSQETGFSGNTIYF. The DNA for the CDR3 is TGTGCCAGCAGCCAAGAAACAGGGTTCTCTGGAAACACCATATATTTT. This chain uses TRBV4-2 with TRBJ1-3; possibly TRBD1 for D (6 bases). From germline, CDR1 is LGHNA and CDR2 YNFKEQ. The germline V and J ends were trimmed by 0 bases and 0 bases, with 9 bases remaining between them. This CDR3 has 16 amino acids.

This clonotype was seen many times. The chain combines TRBV28 with TRBJ1-6, with 7 nucleotides matching TRBD1. The CDR3 extends over 15 amino acids. Trimming at V came to 6 bases and at J to 5 bases, leaving 7 bases not matched to a gene. Looked up from germline, CDR1 is MDHEN and CDR2 is SYDVKM. The CDR3 bases are TGTGCCAGCAGACCTGGGACAGATAATAATTCACCCCTCCACTTT. Encoded protein: CASRPGTDNNSPLHF.

This clonotype has a handful of counts. This chain links TRBV5-1 with TRBJ2-1; no reliable D call. Per germline, CDR1 SGHRS and CDR2 YFSETQ. V gave up 4 bases and J gave up 3 bases, with 11 bases separating them. This CDR3 has 14 residues. CDR3 amino acids: CASSPSVVYNEQFF. The CDR3 DNA reads as TGCGCCAGCAGCCCGTCGGTGGTCTACAATGAGCAGTTCTTC.

This clonotype was observed at least ten times. The chain uses TRBV5-5 and TRBJ1-1, with 7 bases matching TRBD1. Trimming removed 3 bases from V and 0 bases from J; junction bases left unmatched: 8. The CDR3 is made up of 16 amino acids. Germline V gene data show CDR1 as SGHKS and CDR2 as YYEKEE (reference sequence). The chain's CDR3 is CASSSVPRGVNTEAFF. The DNA of the CDR3 is TGTGCCAGCAGCTCAGTACCCAGGGGGGTGAACACTGAAGCTTTCTTT.

The V and J genes are TRBV27 and TRBJ1-1; D is perhaps TRBD1 (6 bases). The germline V gene encodes CDR1 MNHEY and CDR2 SMNVEV (reference sequence). The CDR3 has 12 residues. The V end was cut by 6 bases, the J end by 5 bases, with 10 bases between. The CDR3 here is CASRQGQTEAFF. Here the CDR3 DNA reads TGTGCCAGCAGACAGGGTCAAACTGAAGCTTTCTTT.

In its sample, this clonotype was seen a few times. The chain has TRBV28 and TRBJ1-1; 7 bases agree with TRBD1. The germline V gene has CDR1 MDHEN and CDR2 SYDVKM. The J segment lost 11 bases and the V segment lost 6 bases, leaving 6 bases of the junction unmatched. The CDR3 runs 11 residues. The DNA of the CDR3 is TGTGCCAGCAGCCCAGGGGGTGGTGCTTTCTTT. Translation gives CASSPGGGAFF.

This clonotype was seen repeatedly, ten times or more. This sequence joins TRBV11-2 and TRBJ1-3; D gene uncertain. The CDR3 sequence is 12 residues long. Germline V gene sequence: CDR1 SGHAT, CDR2 FQNNGV. Trimming took 2 bases from V and 7 from J, leaving 6 bases between them. Here the CDR3 reads CASSLSQNTIYF. For the CDR3, the DNA is TGTGCCAGCAGCTTATCCCAGAACACCATATATTTT.

The chain combines TRBV4-3 with TRBJ2-7, with D tentatively TRBD2 (6 bases). Per germline, CDR1 LGHNA and CDR2 YSLEER. V lost 1 base and J 4 bases, leaving 11 bases between the germline ends. This CDR3 is 14 amino acids long. The CDR3: CASSQVAGQYEQYF. CDR3 in DNA: TGCGCCAGCAGCCAAGTCGCGGGGCAATACGAGCAGTACTTC.

The rearrangement uses TRBV12-3 or TRBV12-4 and TRBJ2-7; 12 bases agree with TRBD2. Unmatched junction bases numbered 3, after V lost 6 bases and J lost 3 bases. The CDR3 length is 14 residues. In DNA, the CDR3 is TGTGCCAGCAGGCCGGGACTAGCGGGCTACGAGCAGTACTTC. Translation: CASRPGLAGYEQYF.

This clonotype was counted at least ten times. This chain connects TRBV7-2 to TRBJ1-2; D not resolved. Trimming removed 5 bases from V and 3 bases from J, with 10 bases in between. This CDR3 has 13 residues. Germline assignment: CDR1 SGHTA and CDR2 FQGNSA. The CDR3 spells CASSVDTDYGYTF. Here the CDR3 DNA reads TGTGCCAGCAGCGTCGATACAGACTATGGCTACACCTTC.

Details on this clonotype: A much larger clone differs by one base, so this may be a read error. Written as DNA, the CDR3 is TGTGCCATCAGTTTAGTAGGGAGCTGGTACACTGAAGCTTTCTTT. Its translation: CAISLVGSWYTEAFF. This sequence joins TRBV12-3 or TRBV12-4 and TRBJ1-1; no clear D. The CDR3 sequence is 15 residues long.

This clonotype was picked up a small number of times. The V and J genes are TRBV6-5 and TRBJ2-5; D tentatively fits TRBD1 or TRBD2 (5 bases each). Trimming pared 2 bases from V and 1 base from J, leaving 11 bases between. Germline V gives CDR1 MNHEY, CDR2 SVGAGI. The CDR3 consists of 15 residues. The CDR3, as DNA: TGTGCCAGCAGTTACGAGGGGAGTGTCCAAGAGACCCAGTACTTC. The encoded protein is CASSYEGSVQETQYF.

This clonotype was picked up many times. This chain joins TRBV21-1 and TRBJ1-1; TRBD1, the D gene given by the table, was not confirmed from the DNA. TRBV21-1 is designated a pseudogene. CDR3 size: 16 residues. As DNA, the CDR3 is TGTGCCAGCAGCAATGGGAGAGGATATGCGAACACTGAAGCTTTCTTT. This translates into CASSNGRGYANTEAFF.

In its sample, this clonotype was seen a few times. The gene calls are TRBV12-3 or TRBV12-4 and TRBJ2-1; 8 bases match TRBD1. The CDR3 is made up of 13 amino acids. Losses at the gene ends were 1 base for V and 7 bases for J; bases not matched to a gene: 0. CDR3 protein: CASSLGTGNEQFF. The CDR3 nucleotides are TGTGCCAGCAGTTTAGGGACAGGGAATGAGCAGTTCTTC.

The chain joins TRBV27 to TRBJ2-1; possibly TRBD2 for D (5 bases). V lost 5 bases and J 1 base, leaving 15 bases between the germline ends. Germline loops: CDR1 MNHEY, CDR2 SMNVEV (reference sequence). CDR3 length equals 16 residues. CDR3 residues: CASSITRVSSYNEQFF. The DNA of the CDR3 is TGTGCCAGCAGTATCACTAGGGTATCTTCCTACAATGAGCAGTTCTTC.